There are a few counts of the clone carrying this TCR beta chain. Antigen: not known. Deep level was the assay's run setting. Assay used: immunoSEQ multiplex PCR; TCRdb lists only in-frame clones, some missing. The data contain about 360,000 clones, 70% to 75% of them singletons. These data originate in a study of shared clonotypes between healthy human individuals. The study, taken as a whole, reports: Generally, naive subsets (rather than memory subsets) showed larger estimated richness. Sharing across a handful of donors was seen in 4% to 6.5% of naive CD4 clonotypes. Donors were few, which limited the genetic and exposure-history diversity represented.

From germline, CDR1 is SGHVS and CDR2 FNYEAQ. The CDR3 length is 15 residues. Unmatched junction bases numbered 4, after V lost 0 bases and J lost 2 bases. V gene TRBV7-6 combines with J gene TRBJ2-7; TRBD2 aligns across 7 bases. Sequencing used memory CD4+ T cells sorted from blood. Subset denoted: CD45RA-negative fraction. The clonotype originates from a man aged 30 to 45 in good health. Written as DNA, the CDR3 is TGTGCCAGCAGCTTAGCGTCCAGCGGGACCTACGAGCAGTACTTC. Protein: CASSLASSGTYEQYF.